This T cell receptor beta chain emerged from a study of T cell responses to AZD1222 COVID-19 vaccine. Findings of the study overall: Only six or seven AZD1222 recipients were seropositive at baseline.

The CDR3 extends over 16 amino acids. Germline V gene data show CDR1 as SGHDT and CDR2 as YYEEEE. The V end lost 4 bases, the J end lost 0 bases, and 16 bases lay between the germline ends. Regarding this clone: Its matching antigen is unknown.

Only in-frame clones appear in the TCRdb table, and some are missing; sequencing was by immunoSEQ multiplex PCR. The sample holds around 120,000 clones, about 92% seen once. The sequenced sample was peripheral blood, obtained 28 days after the second AZD1222 dose. This sequence originates from an adult who received the AZD1222 COVID-19 vaccine. V gene TRBV5-6 combines with J gene TRBJ1-2, with D maybe TRBD1 (5 bases). The CDR3 reads CASSPGGSLANYGYTF. DNA for the CDR3: TGTGCCAGCAGCCCCGGGGGATCGCTAGCTAACTATGGCTACACCTTC.